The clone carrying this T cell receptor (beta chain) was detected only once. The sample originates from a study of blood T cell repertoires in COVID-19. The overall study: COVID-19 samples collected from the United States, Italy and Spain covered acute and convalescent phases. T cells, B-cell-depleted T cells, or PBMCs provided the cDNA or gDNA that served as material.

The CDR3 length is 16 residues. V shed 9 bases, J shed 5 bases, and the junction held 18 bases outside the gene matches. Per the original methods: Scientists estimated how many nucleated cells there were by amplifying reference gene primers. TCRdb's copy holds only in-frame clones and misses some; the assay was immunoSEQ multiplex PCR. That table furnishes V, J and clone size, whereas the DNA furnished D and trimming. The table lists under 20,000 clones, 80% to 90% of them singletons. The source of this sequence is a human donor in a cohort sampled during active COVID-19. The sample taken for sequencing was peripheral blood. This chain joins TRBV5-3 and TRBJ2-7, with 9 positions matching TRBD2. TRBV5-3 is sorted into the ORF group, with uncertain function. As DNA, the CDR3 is TGTGCCACCACGACATCCACCGACCGCGGGGGGGACGAGCAGTACTTC. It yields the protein CATTTSTDRGGDEQYF.